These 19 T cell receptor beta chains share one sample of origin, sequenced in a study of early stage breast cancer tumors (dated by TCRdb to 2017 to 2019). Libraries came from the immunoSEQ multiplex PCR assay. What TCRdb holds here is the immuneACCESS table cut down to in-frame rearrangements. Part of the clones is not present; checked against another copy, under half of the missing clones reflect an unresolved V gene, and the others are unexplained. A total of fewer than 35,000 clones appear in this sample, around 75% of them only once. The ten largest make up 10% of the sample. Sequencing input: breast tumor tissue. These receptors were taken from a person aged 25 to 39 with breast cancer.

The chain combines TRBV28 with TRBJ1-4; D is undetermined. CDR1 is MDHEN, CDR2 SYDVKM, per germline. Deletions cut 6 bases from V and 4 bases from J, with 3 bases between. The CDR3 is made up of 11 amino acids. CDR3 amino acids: CASRFNEKLFF. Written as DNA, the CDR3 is TGTGCCAGCAGGTTTAATGAAAAACTGTTTTTT.

This chain's CDR3 is CASQASGSYEQYF. The CDR3 region has the DNA TGCGCCAGCCAAGCTAGCGGGAGCTACGAGCAGTACTTC. The V and J genes are TRBV5-1 and TRBJ2-7, with 10 bases identical to TRBD2. The germline CDR1 and CDR2 sequences are SGHRS and YFSETQ. The CDR3 covers 13 residues. V lost 7 bases and J lost 3; bases outside the gene matches: 4.

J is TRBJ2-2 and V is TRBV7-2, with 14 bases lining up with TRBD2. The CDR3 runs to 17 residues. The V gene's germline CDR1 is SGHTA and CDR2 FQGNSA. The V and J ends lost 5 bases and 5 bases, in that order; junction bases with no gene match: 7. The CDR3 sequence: CASSPRLAGGGTGELFF. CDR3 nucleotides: TGTGCCAGCAGCCCCCGACTAGCGGGAGGGGGGACCGGGGAGCTGTTTTTT.

CDR3 region: CASSLSALAVGELFF. The CDR3 DNA follows: TGTGCCAGCAGCTTATCGGCGCTAGCGGTCGGGGAGCTGTTTTTT. The rearrangement uses TRBV11-3 and TRBJ2-2; 7 nucleotides match TRBD2. In germline, CDR1 is SGHNT, CDR2 YENEEA. The V gene end was trimmed by 2 bases and the J gene end by 7 bases; junction bases not matched to a gene: 7. The CDR3 contains 15 residues.

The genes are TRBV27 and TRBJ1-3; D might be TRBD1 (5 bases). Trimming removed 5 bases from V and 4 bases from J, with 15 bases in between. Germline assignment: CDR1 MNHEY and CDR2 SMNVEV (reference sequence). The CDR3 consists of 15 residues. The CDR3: CASSPKGRAGNTIYF. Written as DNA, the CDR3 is TGTGCCAGCAGTCCCAAGGGCAGGGCAGGAAACACCATATATTTT.

The CDR3: CASSLAGLSQETQYF. The CDR3 region has the DNA TGCGCCAGCAGCTTGGCGGGCCTCTCCCAAGAGACCCAGTACTTC. The chain carries TRBV5-1 and TRBJ2-5; D unresolved. The CDR3 covers 15 residues. Per germline, CDR1 SGHRS and CDR2 YFSETQ. The V end lost 0 bases, the J end lost 1 base, and 10 bases lay between the germline ends.

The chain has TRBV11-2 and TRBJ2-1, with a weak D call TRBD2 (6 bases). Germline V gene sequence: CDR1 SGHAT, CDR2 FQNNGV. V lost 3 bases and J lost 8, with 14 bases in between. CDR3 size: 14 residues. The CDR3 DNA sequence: TGTGCCAGCAGCTTGGGGCCCCGGGGGTATGAGCAGTTCTTC. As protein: CASSLGPRGYEQFF. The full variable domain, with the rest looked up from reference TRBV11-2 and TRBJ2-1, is EAGVAQSPRYKIIEKRQSVAFWCNPISGHATLYWYQQILGQGPKLLIQFQNNGVVDDSQLPKDRFSAERLKGVDSTLKIQPAKLEDSAVYLCASSLGPRGYEQFFGPGTRLTVL.

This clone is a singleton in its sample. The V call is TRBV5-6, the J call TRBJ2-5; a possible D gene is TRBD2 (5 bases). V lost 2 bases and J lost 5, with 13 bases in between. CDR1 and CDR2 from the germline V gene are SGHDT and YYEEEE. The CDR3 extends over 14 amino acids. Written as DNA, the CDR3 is TGTGCCAGCAGCTTACGGCAAACGGGGGAGACCCAGTACTTC. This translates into CASSLRQTGETQYF.

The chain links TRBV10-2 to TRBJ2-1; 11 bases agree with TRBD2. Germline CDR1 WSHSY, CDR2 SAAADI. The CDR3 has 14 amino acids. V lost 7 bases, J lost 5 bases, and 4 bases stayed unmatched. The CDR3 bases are TGCGCCAGCAAATTAGCGGGAGGGCACAATGAGCAGTTCTTC. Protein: CASKLAGGHNEQFF.

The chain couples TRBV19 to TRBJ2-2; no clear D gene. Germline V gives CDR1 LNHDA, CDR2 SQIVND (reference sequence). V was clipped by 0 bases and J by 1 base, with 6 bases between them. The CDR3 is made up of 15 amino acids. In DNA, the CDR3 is TGTGCCAGTAGTATAGATCTTAAGAACACCGGGGAGCTGTTTTTT. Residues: CASSIDLKNTGELFF. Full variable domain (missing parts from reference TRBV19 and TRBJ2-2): DGGITQSPKYLFRKEGQNVTLSCEQNLNHDAMYWYRQDPGQGLRLIYYSQIVNDFQKGDIAEGYSVSREKKESFPLTVTSAQKNPTAFYLCASSIDLKNTGELFFGEGSRLTVL.

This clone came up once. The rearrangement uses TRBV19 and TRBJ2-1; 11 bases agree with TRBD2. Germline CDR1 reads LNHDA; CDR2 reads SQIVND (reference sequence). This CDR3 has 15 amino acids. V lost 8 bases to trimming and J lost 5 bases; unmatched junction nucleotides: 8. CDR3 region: CASATASGGHNEQFF. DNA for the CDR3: TGTGCCAGTGCAACAGCTAGCGGGGGGCACAATGAGCAGTTCTTC.

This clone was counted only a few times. The CDR3 is CASRNRVGGTGELFF. As DNA, the CDR3 is TGTGCCAGCAGAAACAGGGTCGGAGGCACCGGGGAGCTGTTTTTT. The gene calls are TRBV7-2 and TRBJ2-2, with D possibly matching TRBD1 (6 bases). This CDR3 has 15 amino acids. The germline gives CDR1 SGHTA, CDR2 FQGNSA. Trimming took off 6 bases at V and 4 bases at J, with 15 bases between the two ends.

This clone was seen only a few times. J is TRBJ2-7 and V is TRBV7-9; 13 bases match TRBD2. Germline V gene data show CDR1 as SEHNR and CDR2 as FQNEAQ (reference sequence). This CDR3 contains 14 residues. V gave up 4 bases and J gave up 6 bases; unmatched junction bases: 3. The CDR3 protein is CASSWTSGSAEQYF. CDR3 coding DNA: TGTGCCAGCAGCTGGACTAGCGGGAGCGCCGAGCAGTACTTC. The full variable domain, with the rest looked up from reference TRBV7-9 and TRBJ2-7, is DTGVSQNPRHKITKRGQNVTFRCDPISEHNRLYWYRQTLGQGPEFLTYFQNEAQLEKSRLLSDRFSAERPKGSFSTLEIQRTEQGDSAMYLCASSWTSGSAEQYFGPGTRLTVT.

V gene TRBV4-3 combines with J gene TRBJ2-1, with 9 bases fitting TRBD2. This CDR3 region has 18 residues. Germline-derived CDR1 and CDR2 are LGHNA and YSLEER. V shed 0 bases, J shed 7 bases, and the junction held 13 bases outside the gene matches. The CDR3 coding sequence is TGCGCCAGCAGCCAAGAGCTCGCGGGGGGGGCTAGCGAGAATGAGCAGTTCTTC. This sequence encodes CASSQELAGGASENEQFF.

In nucleotides, the CDR3 is TGTGCCAGCAGGTTCGGTTCAAGCTCCTACAATGAGCAGTTCTTC. It codes for CASRFGSSSYNEQFF. This rearrangement joins TRBV11-2 to TRBJ2-1; D remains unclear. V was clipped by 6 bases and J by 0 bases, with 12 bases between them. This CDR3 has 15 amino acids. Per the germline V gene, CDR1 is SGHAT and CDR2 is FQNNGV.

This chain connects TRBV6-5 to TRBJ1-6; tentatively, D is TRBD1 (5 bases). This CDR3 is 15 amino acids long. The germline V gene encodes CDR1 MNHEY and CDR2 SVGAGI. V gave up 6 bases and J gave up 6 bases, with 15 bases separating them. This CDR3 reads CASRPGTGGNSPLHF. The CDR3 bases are TGTGCCAGCAGACCCGGGACGGGGGGTAATTCACCCCTCCACTTT.

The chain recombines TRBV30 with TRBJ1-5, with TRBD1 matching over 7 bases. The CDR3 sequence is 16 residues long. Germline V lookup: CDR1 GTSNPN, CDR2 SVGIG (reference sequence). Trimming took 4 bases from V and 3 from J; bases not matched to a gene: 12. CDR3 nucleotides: TGTGCCTGGAACCCGGCTAGGGGGCTCCCCAATCAGCCCCAGCATTTT. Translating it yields CAWNPARGLPNQPQHF. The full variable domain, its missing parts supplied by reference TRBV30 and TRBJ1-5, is SQTIHQWPATLVQPVGSPLSLECTVEGTSNPNLYWYRQAAGRGLQLLFYSVGIGQISSEVPQNLSASRPQDRQFILSSKKLLLSDSGFYLCAWNPARGLPNQPQHFGDGTRLSIL.

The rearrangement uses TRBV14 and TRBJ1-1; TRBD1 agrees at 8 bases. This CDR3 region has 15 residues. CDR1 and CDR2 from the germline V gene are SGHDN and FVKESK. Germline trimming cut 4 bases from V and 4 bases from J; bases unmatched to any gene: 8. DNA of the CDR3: TGTGCCAGCAGCCGTCAGGGGGCGGTCGGCACTGAAGCTTTCTTT. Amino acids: CASSRQGAVGTEAFF.

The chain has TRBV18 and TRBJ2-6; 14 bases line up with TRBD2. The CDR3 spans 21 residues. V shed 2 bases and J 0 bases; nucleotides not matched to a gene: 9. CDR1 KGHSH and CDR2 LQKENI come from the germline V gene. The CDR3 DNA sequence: TGTGCCAGCTCACCAGTGACTAGCGGGAGGGGCCTCATCTCTGGGGCCAACGTCCTGACTTTC. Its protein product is CASSPVTSGRGLISGANVLTF.